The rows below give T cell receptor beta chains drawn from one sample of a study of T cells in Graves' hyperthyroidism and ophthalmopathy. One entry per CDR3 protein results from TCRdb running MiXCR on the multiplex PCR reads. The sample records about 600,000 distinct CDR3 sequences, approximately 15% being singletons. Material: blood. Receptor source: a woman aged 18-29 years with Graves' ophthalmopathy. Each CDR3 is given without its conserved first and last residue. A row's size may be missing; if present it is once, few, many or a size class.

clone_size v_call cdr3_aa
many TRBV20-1 SARESSGRAYNEQF
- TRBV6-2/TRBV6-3 ASSSGTGGDTEAF
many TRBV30 AYTSGRGTDTQY
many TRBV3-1 ASSPVWGQSYEQY
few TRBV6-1 ASTNGAASTNEKLF
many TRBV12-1 ASSRTGKQETQY
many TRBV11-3 ASSPTSYNEQF
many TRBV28 ASSFRGSVGGGNEKLF
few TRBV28 ASSWDGADNEQF
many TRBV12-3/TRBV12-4 ASSVSFPGQGADTGELF
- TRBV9 ASSPGLAGLYNEQF
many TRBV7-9 ASSLAGTSGSSTGELF
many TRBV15 ATSTRVNQPQH
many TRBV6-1 ASRLRQGLYQETQY
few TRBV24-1 ATSDAPGQGGGQPQH
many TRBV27 ASSFRGGGTDTQY
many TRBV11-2 ATPLVYLGNEQF
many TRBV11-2 ASSSRGQPEPNTGELF
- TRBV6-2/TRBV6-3 ASSPDHPTWASERNWETQY
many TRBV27 ASRPWGQETQY
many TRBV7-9 ASSYGAGGRNEQF
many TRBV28 ASRTEDGYT
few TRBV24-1 ATSESRDVEKLF
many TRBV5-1 ASSLGTSSYNEQF
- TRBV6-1 VSSETLNTEAF
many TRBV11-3 ASSDSWTEQPIGGYT
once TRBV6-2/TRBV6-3 ASIQRVGYTGELF
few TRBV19 ASSMVSYNEQF
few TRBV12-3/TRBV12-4 ASTARGGGEQY
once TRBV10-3 AISAPGGRTSASYEQY
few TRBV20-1 SAGPSGEYEQY
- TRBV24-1 ATSDLVDPEQF
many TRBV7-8 ASSLGTSGRVRDNEQF
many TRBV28 ASSLGGSGRGDTQY
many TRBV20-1 SAREGIGTFDEQF
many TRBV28 AQQFESPSYSYEQY
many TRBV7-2 ASSMGGLAKNIQY
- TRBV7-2 ASSLENAGQPQH
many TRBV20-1 SVLPGVGTPGPQH
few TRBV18 ASSPRLGQEETQY
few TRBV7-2 ASSSLSGGTEAF
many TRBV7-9 ASSLFRLAGQKTGELF
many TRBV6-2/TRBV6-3 ASSYHSWGWDEQF
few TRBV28 ASSLWEGAHLVGEGMKNEQF
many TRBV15 ATSRDLFSGSWF
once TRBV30 AWSPYGTGVSLNEQF
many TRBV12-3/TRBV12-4 ASSLAGPYEQY
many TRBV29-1 SVGALSAEAF
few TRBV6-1 ASSYSQGPLNEQY
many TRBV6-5 ASSYSRGTEAF
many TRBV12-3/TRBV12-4 ASRLRGQGRHEQY
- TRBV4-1 ASSQKAGGSRYEQY
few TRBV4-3 ASSQVLGVGTEAF
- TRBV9 ASSSSATQRSYEQY
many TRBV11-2 ASSLELAGYNNEQF
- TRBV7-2 ASSSLPGGKETQY
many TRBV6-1 ASRRDGYT
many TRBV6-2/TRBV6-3 ASSLDGLAGGREQY
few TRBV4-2 ASSQIYSGSGDTQY